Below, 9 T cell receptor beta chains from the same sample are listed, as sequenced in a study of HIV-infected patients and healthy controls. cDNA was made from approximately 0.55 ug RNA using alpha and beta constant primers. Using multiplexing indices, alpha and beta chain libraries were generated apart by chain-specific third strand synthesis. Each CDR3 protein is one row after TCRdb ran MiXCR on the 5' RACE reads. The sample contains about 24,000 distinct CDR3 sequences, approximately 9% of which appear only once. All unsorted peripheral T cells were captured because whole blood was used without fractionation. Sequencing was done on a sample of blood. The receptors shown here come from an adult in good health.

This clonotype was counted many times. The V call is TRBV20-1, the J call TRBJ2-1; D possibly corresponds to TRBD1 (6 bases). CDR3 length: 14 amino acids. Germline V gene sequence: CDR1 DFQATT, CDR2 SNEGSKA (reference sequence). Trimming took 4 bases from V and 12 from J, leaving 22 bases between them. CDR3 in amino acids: CSAKGDTPHPGQFF. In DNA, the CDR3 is TGCAGTGCTAAAGGGGACACCCCTCATCCGGGGCAGTTCTTC.

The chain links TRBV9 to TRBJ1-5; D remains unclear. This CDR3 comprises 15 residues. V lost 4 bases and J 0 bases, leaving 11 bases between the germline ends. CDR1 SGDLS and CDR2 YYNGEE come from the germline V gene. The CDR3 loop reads CASSPLADSNQPQHF. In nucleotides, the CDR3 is TGTGCCAGCAGCCCGCTAGCGGATAGCAATCAGCCCCAGCATTTT.

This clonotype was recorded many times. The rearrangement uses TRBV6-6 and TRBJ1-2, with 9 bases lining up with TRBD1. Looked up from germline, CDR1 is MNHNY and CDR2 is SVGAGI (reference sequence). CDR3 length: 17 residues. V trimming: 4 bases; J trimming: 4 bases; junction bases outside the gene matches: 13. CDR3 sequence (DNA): TGTGCCAGCAGTTCTCCGGGACAGGGCCCCTCTAGCTATGGCTACACCTTC. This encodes CASSSPGQGPSSYGYTF.

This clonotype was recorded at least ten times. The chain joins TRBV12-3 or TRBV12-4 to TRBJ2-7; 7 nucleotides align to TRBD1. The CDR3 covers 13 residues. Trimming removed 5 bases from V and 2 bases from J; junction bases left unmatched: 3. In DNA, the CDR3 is TGTGCCAGCAGTCGGGACAGAACCTACGAGCAGTACTTC. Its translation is CASSRDRTYEQYF.

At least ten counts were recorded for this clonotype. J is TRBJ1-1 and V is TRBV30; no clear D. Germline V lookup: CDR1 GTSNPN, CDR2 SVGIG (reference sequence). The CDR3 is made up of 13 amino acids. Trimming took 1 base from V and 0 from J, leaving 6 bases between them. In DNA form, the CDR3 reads TGTGCCTGGAGTGGGACGGTGAACACTGAAGCTTTCTTT. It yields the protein CAWSGTVNTEAFF.

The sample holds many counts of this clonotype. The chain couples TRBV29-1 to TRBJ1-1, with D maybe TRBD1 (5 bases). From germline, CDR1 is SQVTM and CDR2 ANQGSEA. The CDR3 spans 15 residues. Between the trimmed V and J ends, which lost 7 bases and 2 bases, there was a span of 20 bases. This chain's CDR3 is CSAPRPWGPNTEAFF. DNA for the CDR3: TGCAGCGCCCCCCGCCCCTGGGGACCCAACACTGAAGCTTTCTTT. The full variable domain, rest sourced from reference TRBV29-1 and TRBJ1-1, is SAVISQKPSRDICQRGTSLTIQCQVDSQVTMMFWYRQQPGQSLTLIATANQGSEATYESGFVIDKFPISRPNLTFSTLTVSNMSPEDSSIYLCSAPRPWGPNTEAFFGQGTRLTVV.

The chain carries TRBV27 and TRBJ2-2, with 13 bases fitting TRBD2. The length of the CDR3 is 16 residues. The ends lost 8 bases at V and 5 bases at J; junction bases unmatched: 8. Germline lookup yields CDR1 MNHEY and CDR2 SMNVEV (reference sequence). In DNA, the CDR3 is TGTGCCAGCGCTCCGGGACTAGCGGGACCAACCGGGGAGCTGTTTTTT. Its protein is CASAPGLAGPTGELFF.

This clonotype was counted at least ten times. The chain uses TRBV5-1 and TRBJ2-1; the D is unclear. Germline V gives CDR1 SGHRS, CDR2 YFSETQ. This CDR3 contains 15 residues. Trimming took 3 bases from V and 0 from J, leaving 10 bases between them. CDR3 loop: CASSSSFSSYNEQFF. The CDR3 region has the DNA TGCGCCAGCAGCTCTTCCTTCAGCTCCTACAATGAGCAGTTCTTC.

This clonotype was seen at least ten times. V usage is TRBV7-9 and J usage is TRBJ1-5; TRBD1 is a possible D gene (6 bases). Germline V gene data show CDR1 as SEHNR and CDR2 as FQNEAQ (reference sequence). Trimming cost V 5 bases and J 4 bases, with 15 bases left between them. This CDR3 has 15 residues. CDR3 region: CASSPQTGVNQPQHF. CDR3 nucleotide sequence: TGTGCCAGCAGCCCACAGACAGGAGTTAATCAGCCCCAGCATTTT.